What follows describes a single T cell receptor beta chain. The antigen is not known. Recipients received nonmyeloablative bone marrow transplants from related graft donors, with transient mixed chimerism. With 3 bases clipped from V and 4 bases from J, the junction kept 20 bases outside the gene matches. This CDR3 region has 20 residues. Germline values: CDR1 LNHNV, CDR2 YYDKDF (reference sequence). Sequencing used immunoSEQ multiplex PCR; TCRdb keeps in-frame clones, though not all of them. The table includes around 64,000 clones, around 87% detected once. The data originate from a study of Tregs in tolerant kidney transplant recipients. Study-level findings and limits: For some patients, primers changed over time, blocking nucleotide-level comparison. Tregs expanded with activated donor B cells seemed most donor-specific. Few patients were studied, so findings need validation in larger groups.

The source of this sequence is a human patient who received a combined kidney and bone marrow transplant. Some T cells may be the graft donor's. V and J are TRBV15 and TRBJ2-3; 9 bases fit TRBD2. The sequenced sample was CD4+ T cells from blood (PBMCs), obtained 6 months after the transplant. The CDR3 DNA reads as TGTGCCACCAGCAGCCACCCCCGGGTAATCGGCGGGAGGGCCGCAGATACGCAGTATTTT. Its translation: CATSSHPRVIGGRAADTQYF.